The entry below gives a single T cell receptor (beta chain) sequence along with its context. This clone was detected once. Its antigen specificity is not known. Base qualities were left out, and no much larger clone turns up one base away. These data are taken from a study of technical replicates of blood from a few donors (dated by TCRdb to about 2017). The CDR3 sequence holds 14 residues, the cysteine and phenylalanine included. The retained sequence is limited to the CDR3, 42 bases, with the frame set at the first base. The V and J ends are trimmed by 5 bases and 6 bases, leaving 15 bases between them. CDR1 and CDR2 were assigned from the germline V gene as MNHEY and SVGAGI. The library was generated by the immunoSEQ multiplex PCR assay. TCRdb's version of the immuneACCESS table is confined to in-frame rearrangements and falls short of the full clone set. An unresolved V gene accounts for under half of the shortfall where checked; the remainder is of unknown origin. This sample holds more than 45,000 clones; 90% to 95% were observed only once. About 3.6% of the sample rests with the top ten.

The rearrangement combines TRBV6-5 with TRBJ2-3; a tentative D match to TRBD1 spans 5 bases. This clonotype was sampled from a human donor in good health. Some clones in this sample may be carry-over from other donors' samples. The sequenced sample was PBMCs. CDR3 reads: CASSRGGEMDTQYF. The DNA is TGTGCCAGCAGTAGGGGCGGAGAAATGGATACGCAGTATTTT.